This TCR beta chain came from a study of T cell repertoires in cytomegalovirus infection. Study background: It can be stated that public TCR beta signatures indicated CMV infection as well as a matching HLA type. Study-level findings and limits: There were HLA-C-restricted CMV-specific TCR beta clonotypes dominating the ex vivo response.

CDR1 LGHDT and CDR2 YNNKEL come from the germline V gene (reference sequence). CDR3 length equals 14 residues. TCRdb re-analysed the reads in MiXCR, keeping a single row per CDR3 protein. The sample carries approximately 120,000 distinct CDR3 sequences, 30% to 40% recorded once. Worth noting for this clonotype: Its target is unknown. One end of the junction varies from germline; a read error may be responsible.

This chain joins TRBV3-1 and TRBJ2-1, with D possibly called TRBD1 or TRBD2 (5 bases each). The sequence derives from a human donor in good health (CMV status not recorded). Some clones in this sample may be carry-over from other donors' samples. Specimen: CD8+ T cells from cultured PBMCs, collected from culture after CMV antigen stimulation. The CDR3 nucleotides are TGTGCCAGCAGCCGGGACCCCTCCTCCAATGAGCAGTTCTTC. Its translation is CASSRDPSSNEQFF.